These T cell receptor beta chains were read from a single sample in a study of blood T cell repertoires in COVID-19. Here immunoSEQ multiplex PCR was the method, and the copy in TCRdb shows in-frame clones only, minus some. The data contain over 150,000 clones, roughly four fifths of them singletons. The sequenced sample was PBMCs or T cells enriched from blood (not recorded which). All receptors derive from a middle-aged man who had recovered from COVID-19. CDR3s leave out the opening cysteine and the closing phenylalanine or tryptophan. A D gene is named only where the DNA matches it firmly.

D	V	J	CDR3
.	TRBV18	TRBJ1-1	ASSPKTGTTTEAF
.	TRBV5-1	TRBJ1-2	ASSLVAGPNYGYT
TRBD1	TRBV5-1	TRBJ2-2	ASSILGQSIGELF
.	TRBV2	TRBJ1-1	ASREGGTEAF
.	TRBV3-1/TRBV3-2	TRBJ2-6	ASSLNLRGSGANVLT
TRBD2	TRBV28	TRBJ2-7	ASSQAGLSSYEQY
.	TRBV10-3	TRBJ2-3	AIGPGLSTDTQY
TRBD1	TRBV7-9	TRBJ2-5	ASSLWGRGETQY
.	TRBV7-9	TRBJ2-3	ASSFRPSTDTQY
TRBD1	TRBV5-8	TRBJ2-2	ASSLGRTGLNTGELF
.	TRBV11-1	TRBJ1-4	ASSSPTGDEKLF
.	TRBV19	TRBJ1-2	ASSIDGLGGYT
TRBD2	TRBV5-1	TRBJ2-3	ASSSSGGSPDTQY
TRBD2	TRBV29-1	TRBJ2-3	SVDAGTSGRWSTDTQY
TRBD2	TRBV5-4	TRBJ2-1	ASSFGGESYNEQF
.	TRBV19	TRBJ1-5	ASSIGRAGNQPQH
TRBD1	TRBV9	TRBJ2-7	ASSRSTGAWGYEQY
.	TRBV5-6	TRBJ2-4	ASTLQGSAKNIQY
.	TRBV5-1	TRBJ2-5	ASSFGQVKETQY
TRBD1	TRBV19	TRBJ1-1	ASGTVESNTEAF
TRBD1	TRBV4-3	TRBJ2-1	ASSHDRGPPYNEQF
TRBD1	TRBV5-1	TRBJ1-1	ASSRDRGPIEAF
TRBD1	TRBV28	TRBJ2-5	ASSSGQGKETQY
.	TRBV6-5	TRBJ1-2	ASSYTGGEGYT
.	TRBV5-1	TRBJ2-5	ASSPQGEVETQY
TRBD2	TRBV18	TRBJ2-1	ASSPLWGGYNEQF
TRBD2	TRBV10-3	TRBJ2-4	ATGEGRNIQY
.	TRBV5-1	TRBJ2-7	ASSHPHDRPNSYEQY
.	TRBV6-6	TRBJ2-7	ASRKPGNLHEQY
TRBD2	TRBV19	TRBJ2-1	ASSMRPSGPNEQF
TRBD2	TRBV5-1	TRBJ2-2	ASSPPGLAASGELF
TRBD1	TRBV6-4	TRBJ2-3	ASGNRGQERY
TRBD1	TRBV19	TRBJ2-2	ASSVDRGSNTGELF
TRBD2	TRBV29-1	TRBJ2-3	SVEGGRGADTQY
TRBD1	TRBV5-1	TRBJ1-3	ASSLDRGRNTIY
.	TRBV27	TRBJ1-5	ASSSDGSRGWTSNQPQH